Following are 31 T cell receptor beta chains from one sample sequenced in a study of blood T cell repertoires in COVID-19. The assay was immunoSEQ multiplex PCR, and TCRdb's table has in-frame clones only and misses some. The sample gives some 290,000 clones, about nine tenths of which show up once; about 2% is in the top ten. The sample consisted of PBMCs or T cells enriched from blood (not recorded which). The origin of the receptors is a woman in her 40s with acute COVID-19.

This chain uses TRBV7-2 with TRBJ1-6; unclear D gene. Germline CDR1 SGHTA, CDR2 FQGNSA. The V end was cut by 6 bases, the J end by 7 bases, with 10 bases between. The CDR3 consists of 13 residues. The CDR3 DNA is TGTGCCAGCAGACCCGAGGCAAATTCACCCCTCCACTTT. Translation gives CASRPEANSPLHF.

The chain uses TRBV21-1 and TRBJ1-5; the table names TRBD1, a call not compared with the DNA. TRBV21-1 is a listed pseudogene. The CDR3 covers 17 residues. The CDR3 DNA reads TGTGCCAGCAGCAAAGATTGGACAGGGGGCGCATATCAGCCCCAGCATTTT. Protein sequence: CASSKDWTGGAYQPQHF.

J is TRBJ2-1 and V is TRBV9, with 8 nucleotides matching TRBD2. V was clipped by 4 bases and J by 2 bases; unmatched bases: 5. This CDR3 is built from 15 residues. The germline gives CDR1 SGDLS, CDR2 YYNGEE. CDR3 loop: CASSSGLAPYNEQFF. CDR3 sequence (DNA): TGTGCCAGCAGCTCCGGACTAGCTCCCTACAATGAGCAGTTCTTC.

This clone turned up a few times. J is TRBJ1-5 and V is TRBV19; D gene ambiguous. Germline V gene sequence: CDR1 LNHDA, CDR2 SQIVND (reference sequence). Trimming pared 2 bases from V and 11 bases from J, leaving 13 bases between. The CDR3 totals 13 residues. In DNA form, the CDR3 reads TGTGCCAGTAGTATACAGGTTCCTGGGTCCCAGCATTTT. Protein: CASSIQVPGSQHF.

The V and J genes are TRBV12-3 or TRBV12-4 and TRBJ2-1; D is unclear. The CDR3 loop spans 12 amino acids. Trimming took off 2 bases at V and 5 bases at J, with 4 bases between the two ends. DNA for the CDR3: TGTGCCAGCAGTTTACACAACAATGAGCAGTTCTTC. This gives the protein CASSLHNNEQFF.

This clone was found a few times. This chain links TRBV7-2 with TRBJ2-7; the D is unclear. The CDR3 has 14 residues. V was clipped by 0 bases and J by 4 bases, with 10 bases between them. In germline, CDR1 is SGHTA, CDR2 FQGNSA. CDR3 coding DNA: TGTGCCAGCAGCTTAGCGCTGGCGGCTTACGAGCAGTACTTC. It translates to CASSLALAAYEQYF.

The rearrangement joins TRBV6-5 to TRBJ1-1, with TRBD1 matching 7 bases. V shed 4 bases and J 4 bases; nucleotides not matched to a gene: 3. The CDR3 contains 13 residues. Germline V lookup: CDR1 MNHEY, CDR2 SVGAGI. CDR3 sequence reads: CASSLDRRTEAFF. The DNA of the CDR3 is TGTGCCAGCAGTTTGGACAGGCGCACTGAAGCTTTCTTT.

The chain's CDR3 is CASSTLDSVREQYF. The CDR3 DNA follows: TGTGCCAGCAGTACCCTGGACAGCGTACGCGAGCAGTACTTC. This chain uses TRBV6-5 with TRBJ2-7, with D possibly TRBD1 on 6 matching bases. The CDR3 is made up of 14 amino acids. V shed 5 bases and J shed 6 bases, with 17 bases lying between them. Germline-derived CDR1 and CDR2 are MNHEY and SVGAGI.

The V and J genes are TRBV4-2 and TRBJ1-1; 8 nucleotides match TRBD1. Losses at the gene ends were 4 bases for V and 1 base for J; bases not matched to a gene: 8. CDR3 length equals 16 residues. The germline CDR1 and CDR2 sequences are LGHNA and YNFKEQ. This chain's CDR3 is CASSPPRDRRNTEAFF. CDR3 bases: TGTGCCAGCAGCCCTCCTCGGGACAGGAGGAACACTGAAGCTTTCTTT.

This clone was seen just once. The chain recombines TRBV15 with TRBJ2-1, with a possible D match to TRBD2 (5 bases). The germline V gene encodes CDR1 LNHNV and CDR2 YYDKDF (reference sequence). Trimming cost V 3 bases and J 4 bases, with 7 bases left between them. This CDR3 has 13 residues. The CDR3 DNA sequence: TGTGCCACCAGCAGCGGGGTTTACAATGAGCAGTTCTTC. This translates into CATSSGVYNEQFF.

V and J are TRBV19 and TRBJ1-5; D uncertain. Germline V gene data show CDR1 as LNHDA and CDR2 as SQIVND (reference sequence). The ends were cut back, 0 bases at V and 3 bases at J, with 6 bases in the middle. The CDR3 covers 14 residues. The CDR3 loop reads CASSIDPFNQPQHF. The CDR3 DNA reads as TGTGCCAGTAGTATAGACCCTTTCAATCAGCCCCAGCATTTT.

The chain has TRBV7-9 and TRBJ2-7; D is perhaps TRBD2 (6 bases). V lost 0 bases and J lost 3, with 9 bases in between. The CDR3 covers 14 residues. CDR1 and CDR2 (germline): SEHNR, FQNEAQ (reference sequence). DNA of the CDR3: TGTGCCAGCAGCTTAGCGGCGGGGTTCTACGAGCAGTACTTC. Translating it yields CASSLAAGFYEQYF.

The chain carries TRBV19 and TRBJ2-1, with 8 nucleotides matching TRBD2. After removal of 5 bases from V and 0 bases from J, the junction contained 15 bases not matched to a gene. The CDR3 is 19 amino acids. In germline, CDR1 is LNHDA, CDR2 SQIVND (reference sequence). CDR3 protein: CASSGSAGGHTYSYNEQFF. The CDR3 DNA reads TGTGCCAGTAGTGGGTCGGCGGGGGGCCACACATACTCCTACAATGAGCAGTTCTTC. Based on the CDR3 plus reference TRBV19 and TRBJ2-1, the full variable domain is DGGITQSPKYLFRKEGQNVTLSCEQNLNHDAMYWYRQDPGQGLRLIYYSQIVNDFQKGDIAEGYSVSREKKESFPLTVTSAQKNPTAFYLCASSGSAGGHTYSYNEQFFGPGTRLTVL.

The chain joins TRBV9 to TRBJ1-2, with 8 positions matching TRBD1. Germline V gene sequence: CDR1 SGDLS, CDR2 YYNGEE. The V gene end was trimmed by 4 bases and the J gene end by 8 bases; junction bases not matched to a gene: 7. This CDR3 region has 13 residues. CDR3 amino acids: CASSRGQEEGYTF. Here the CDR3 DNA reads TGTGCCAGCAGCAGGGGACAGGAGGAGGGCTACACCTTC.

The chain employs TRBV27 and TRBJ2-1, with D maybe TRBD1 (6 bases). Germline V gene lookup returns CDR1 MNHEY and CDR2 SMNVEV (reference sequence). Trimming left V 4 bases short and J 5 bases short, with 24 bases between. The CDR3 has 18 residues. The CDR3 coding sequence is TGTGCCAGCAGTTCTATTATCATTGGGACACTTACCCACAATGAGCAGTTCTTC. This codes for CASSSIIIGTLTHNEQFF.

This clone is a singleton in its sample. The chain couples TRBV2 to TRBJ1-5, with 9 bases lining up with TRBD1. The CDR3 spans 15 residues. With 1 base clipped from V and 2 bases from J, the junction kept 0 bases outside the gene matches. The germline V gene has CDR1 SNHLY and CDR2 FYNNEI. The CDR3 protein is CASSEGQGGNQPQHF. In nucleotides, the CDR3 is TGTGCCAGCAGTGAAGGACAGGGGGGCAATCAGCCCCAGCATTTT.

The gene calls are TRBV10-2 and TRBJ1-2, with D perhaps TRBD1 (5 bases). Trimming stripped 6 bases from V and 1 base from J, with 6 bases between. This CDR3 is built from 12 residues. From germline, CDR1 is WSHSY and CDR2 SAAADI. The CDR3 spells CASRGDNYGYTF. For the CDR3, the DNA is TGCGCCAGCAGAGGGGATAACTATGGCTACACCTTC.

The chain employs TRBV24-1 and TRBJ2-7; 7 bases are a match to TRBD1. V lost 4 bases, J lost 3 bases, and 11 bases stayed unmatched. This CDR3 contains 16 residues. Germline V CDR1 and CDR2: KGHDR, SFDVKD. CDR3 sequence reads: CATSDGGRTGGYEQYF. Here the CDR3 DNA reads TGTGCCACCAGTGACGGCGGAAGGACAGGCGGCTACGAGCAGTACTTC.

This chain uses TRBV4-3 with TRBJ2-1; 9 bases agree with TRBD1. There are 16 residues in the CDR3. In germline, CDR1 is LGHNA, CDR2 YSLEER. Unmatched junction bases numbered 3, after V lost 0 bases and J lost 3 bases. The chain's CDR3 is CASSQETGGRYNEQFF. For the CDR3, the DNA is TGCGCCAGCAGCCAAGAGACAGGGGGGCGCTACAATGAGCAGTTCTTC.

The sample holds one count of this clone. V is TRBV28 and J is TRBJ1-2; D ambiguous. Trimming took 4 bases from V and 5 from J, leaving 29 bases between them. CDR3 size: 19 residues. Germline lookup yields CDR1 MDHEN and CDR2 SYDVKM. The CDR3 nucleotides read TGTGCCAGCAGTTCCACCTCCGACACCCTCAGCTCTCGCCTTTATGGCTACACCTTC. It yields the protein CASSSTSDTLSSRLYGYTF.

The gene calls are TRBV7-6 and TRBJ2-7; 11 positions agree with TRBD2. Per germline, CDR1 SGHVS and CDR2 FNYEAQ. Trimming at V came to 4 bases and at J to 6 bases, leaving 11 bases not matched to a gene. The CDR3 extends over 16 amino acids. DNA for the CDR3: TGTGCCAGCAGCTCGGTACAGACTAGCGGGATCAGCGAGCAGTACTTC. Protein sequence: CASSSVQTSGISEQYF.

CDR3 sequence: CASNTGGPNEKLFF. In DNA, the CDR3 is TGCGCCAGTAACACAGGGGGGCCTAATGAAAAACTGTTTTTT. The rearrangement joins TRBV5-1 to TRBJ1-4; 8 nucleotides align to TRBD1. The CDR3 consists of 14 residues. The trim removed 8 bases at V and 3 bases at J, leaving 6 bases unmatched. CDR1 is SGHRS, CDR2 YFSETQ, per germline.

This chain links TRBV29-1 with TRBJ2-3; a possible D gene is TRBD2 (5 bases). CDR3 length: 12 amino acids. CDR1 and CDR2 from the germline V gene are SQVTM and ANQGSEA. V was trimmed by 5 bases and J by 3 bases, leaving 9 bases between them. The CDR3 nucleotides are TGCAGCGTTCTTCGGGGAACAGATACGCAGTATTTT. As protein: CSVLRGTDTQYF.

The CDR3: CSARDRGVWYF. DNA for the CDR3: TGCAGTGCTAGAGATCGGGGGGTTTGGTACTTC. The rearrangement links TRBV20-1 to TRBJ2-7, with 7 bases fitting TRBD2. The trim removed 0 bases at V and 12 bases at J, leaving 5 bases unmatched. Germline V gene data show CDR1 as DFQATT and CDR2 as SNEGSKA (reference sequence). The CDR3 spans 11 residues.

The chain employs TRBV4-1 and TRBJ1-2, with TRBD1 matching 10 bases. The CDR3 spans 13 residues. Germline CDR1 is MGHRA and CDR2 is YSYEKL. V was pared by 6 bases and J by 8 bases, with 6 bases of the junction left unmatched. The CDR3 reads CASSPGTGDGYTF. In DNA, the CDR3 is TGCGCCAGCAGTCCCGGGACAGGGGACGGCTACACCTTC.

The J gene is TRBJ2-7, the V gene TRBV2; a possible D gene is TRBD1 (5 bases). This CDR3 region has 16 residues. V lost 3 bases and J lost 0, with 15 bases in between. The germline V gene has CDR1 SNHLY and CDR2 FYNNEI. Here the CDR3 reads CASSERLDINSYEQYF. The CDR3 DNA reads as TGTGCCAGCAGTGAGCGATTGGACATTAACTCCTACGAGCAGTACTTC. Filled out from reference TRBV2 and TRBJ2-7, the complete variable domain reads EPEVTQTPSHQVTQMGQEVILRCVPISNHLYFYWYRQILGQKVEFLVSFYNNEISEKSEIFDDQFSVERPDGSNFTLKIRSTKLEDSAMYFCASSERLDINSYEQYFGPGTRLTVT.

The CDR3 region has the DNA TGCGCCAGCAGCCAGACAGAAAACACTGAAGCTTTCTTT. It encodes CASSQTENTEAFF. V gene TRBV4-1 combines with J gene TRBJ1-1; the D gene is possibly TRBD1 (5 bases). Germline lookup yields CDR1 MGHRA and CDR2 YSYEKL. Trimming stripped 3 bases from V and 2 bases from J, with 7 bases between. The CDR3 runs to 13 residues.

This rearrangement joins TRBV18 to TRBJ1-1; D call uncertain. CDR1 is KGHSH and CDR2 is LQKENI in the germline V gene. The CDR3 consists of 15 residues. V lost 3 bases and J lost 4, with 15 bases in between. Written as DNA, the CDR3 is TGTGCCAGCTCACCTCGACGGGGATCGGGCACTGAAGCTTTCTTT. It specifies CASSPRRGSGTEAFF.

This chain uses TRBV6-5 with TRBJ2-7, with D perhaps TRBD2 (6 bases). Germline V gene lookup returns CDR1 MNHEY and CDR2 SVGAGI. This CDR3 is 14 amino acids long. V was clipped by 8 bases and J by 4 bases, with 18 bases between them. The CDR3 DNA follows: TGTGCCAGCTGCCCGGGGGAGGCCCCGTACGAGCAGTACTTC. Its protein product is CASCPGEAPYEQYF.

This sequence joins TRBV30 and TRBJ2-6, with no clear D. Germline assignment: CDR1 GTSNPN and CDR2 SVGIG (reference sequence). The length of the CDR3 is 15 residues. V lost 0 bases, J lost 0 bases, and 6 bases lay in between. CDR3 region: CAWSVGFSGANVLTF. The CDR3 nucleotides are TGTGCCTGGAGTGTCGGGTTCTCTGGGGCCAACGTCCTGACTTTC.

The CDR3 here is CASSLGGGRYTEAFF. DNA for the CDR3: TGCGCCAGCAGCTTGGGAGGGGGAAGATACACTGAAGCTTTCTTT. The genes are TRBV5-1 and TRBJ1-1; D might be TRBD1 (6 bases). CDR3 length: 15 amino acids. Germline values: CDR1 SGHRS, CDR2 YFSETQ. Trimming stripped 0 bases from V and 3 bases from J, with 12 bases between.